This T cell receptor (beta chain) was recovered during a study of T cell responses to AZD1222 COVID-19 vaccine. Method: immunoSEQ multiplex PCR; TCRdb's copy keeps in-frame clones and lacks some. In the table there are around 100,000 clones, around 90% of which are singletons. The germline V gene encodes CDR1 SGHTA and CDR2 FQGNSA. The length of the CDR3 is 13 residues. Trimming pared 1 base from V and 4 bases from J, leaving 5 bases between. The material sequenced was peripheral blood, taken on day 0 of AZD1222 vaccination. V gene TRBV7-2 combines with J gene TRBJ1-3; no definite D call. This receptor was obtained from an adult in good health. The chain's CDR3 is CASSLVWGNTIYF. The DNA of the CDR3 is TGTGCCAGCAGCTTAGTCTGGGGAAACACCATATATTTT.